There are many counts of the clone carrying this TCR beta chain. TCRdb reprocessed the 5' RACE reads with MiXCR, giving one entry per CDR3 protein. The sample includes about 190,000 distinct CDR3 sequences, about 18% of them seen just once. The sample is drawn from a study of T-cell memory formation after mild COVID-19. Trimming took 0 bases from V and 2 from J, leaving 9 bases between them. CDR3 size: 15 residues. Germline CDR1 reads SGHRS; CDR2 reads YFSETQ. The V call is TRBV5-1, the J call TRBJ1-5; D possibly corresponds to TRBD1 (5 bases). The sequenced sample was PBMCs or a T cell subset sorted from them (not recorded which). The clonotype comes from an adult woman who had mild COVID-19 (a few samples of this study predate the infection). Cell type and time point are not known. This CDR3 is CASSLDGAGNQPQHF. CDR3 DNA sequence: TGCGCCAGCAGCTTGGATGGGGCTGGCAATCAGCCCCAGCATTTT.